One sample yielded the 32 T cell receptor beta chains listed below, sequenced in a study of T cell clonality in common variable immunodeficiency. Using immunoSEQ multiplex PCR, the repertoire was profiled, and TCRdb retains in-frame clones only, with some absent. The repertoire shows about 31,000 clones, none seen only once; the top ten take under 4.5%. Material: peripheral blood mononuclear cells. The receptors stem from a person between 18 and 75 years old in good health.

This clone occurred many times. The sequence runs out 3 residues before the end of the CDR3; the remainder is reconstructed from the germline J gene. The rearrangement uses TRBV11-2 and TRBJ2-1; TRBD2 agrees at 9 bases. The V gene end was trimmed by 6 bases and the J gene end by 9 bases; junction bases not matched to a gene: 9. Germline CDR1 and CDR2: SGHAT and FQNNGV. This CDR3 has 14 residues. The DNA read from the CDR3 is TGTGCCAGCAGTGTGACTAGCGGAGGTTCTGAG. Protein: CASSVTSGGSE. The complete CDR3 sequence is CASSVTSGGSEQFF.

This clone was counted at least ten times. The read finishes 3 residues shy of the CDR3 end, and the germline J gene is used to complete it. The V and J genes are TRBV2 and TRBJ2-2; no definite D call. The CDR3 runs 14 residues. V was pared by 3 bases and J by 3 bases, with 8 bases between. CDR1 and CDR2 from the germline V gene are SNHLY and FYNNEI. The CDR3: CASSDNRDTGELFF. The CDR3 bases that were read are TGTGCCAGCAGTGACAACCGGGACACCGGGGAG.

In this sample, this clone turned up many times. CDR3 DNA (partial): TGTGCCAGTAGGTCAGGGACCGGGGGGAACATT. Translated: CASRSGTGGNI. The full-length CDR3 reads as CASRSGTGGNIQYF. The rearrangement uses TRBV19 and TRBJ2-4, with 7 bases that match TRBD2. The read comes to an end 3 residues before the CDR3 does, leaving the germline J gene to fill in the end. Trimming removed 6 bases from V and 7 bases from J; junction bases left unmatched: 9. This CDR3 contains 14 residues. CDR1 and CDR2 from the germline V gene are LNHDA and SQIVND (reference sequence).

This clone was observed many times. Read data end 3 residues before the CDR3 end; the end is taken from the germline J gene. This chain links TRBV2 with TRBJ1-1; 9 bases agree with TRBD1. From germline, CDR1 is SNHLY and CDR2 FYNNEI. This CDR3 contains 15 residues. The junction had 5 bases not matched to a gene; V was cut back by 5 bases and J by 1 base. The CDR3 spells CASSRGGQGNTEAFF. The CDR3 DNA, read in part, is TGTGCCAGCAGTCGGGGGGGACAGGGGAACACTGAA.

This clone was observed many times. The read falls 3 residues short of the CDR3 end, and the missing part is taken from the germline J gene. This rearrangement joins TRBV7-2 to TRBJ2-2; 9 bases match TRBD1. The CDR3 sequence is 15 residues long. From germline, CDR1 is SGHTA and CDR2 FQGNSA. The CDR3 sequence: CASSSQGAANEKLFF. The sequenced part of the CDR3 DNA is TGTGCCAGCAGCTCACAGGGGGCGGCTAATGAAAAG. Together with reference TRBV7-2 and TRBJ2-2, the CDR3 gives the full variable domain: GAGVSQSPSNKVTEKGKDVELRCDPISGHTALYWYRQSLGQGLEFLIYFQGNSAPDKSGLPSDRFSAERTGGSVSTLTIQRTQQEDSAVYLCASSSQGAANEKLFFGEGSRLTVL.

In this sample, this clone turned up many times. The CDR3 protein is CSARGLAWETQYF. The CDR3 DNA, read in part, is TGCAGTGCTAGGGGACTAGCGTGGGAGACG. This chain joins TRBV20-1 and TRBJ2-3; 10 nucleotides agree with TRBD2. The read ends 3 residues early relative to the CDR3; the germline J gene fills the gap. The CDR3 runs 13 residues. CDR1 and CDR2 from the germline V gene are DFQATT and SNEGSKA (reference sequence).

This clone was recorded at least ten times. Read coverage stops 3 residues before the CDR3 terminus; the germline J gene supplies the remainder. V and J are TRBV20-1 and TRBJ2-5; 11 nucleotides agree with TRBD2. Germline V gene lookup returns CDR1 DFQATT and CDR2 SNEGSKA (reference sequence). Losses at the gene ends were 3 bases for V and 5 bases for J; bases not matched to a gene: 8. The CDR3 consists of 15 residues. CDR3 protein: CSARDSRTSGETQYF. CDR3 bases read: TGCAGTGCTAGGGACAGTCGGACTAGCGGGGAGACC.

This clone was seen many times. With the read ending 3 residues before the CDR3 end, the germline J gene is used to fill in that end. The genes are TRBV18 and TRBJ1-2; 8 bases agree with TRBD1. V trimming: 4 bases; J trimming: 6 bases; junction bases outside the gene matches: 7. The germline V gene has CDR1 KGHSH and CDR2 LQKENI. This CDR3 spans 14 amino acids. The CDR3: CASSLGQGGHGYTF. Incomplete CDR3 DNA: TGTGCCAGCTCACTCGGACAGGGAGGCCATGGC.

This clone is medium-sized (0.01 to 0.1%) in the sample. The DNA ends 3 residues before the CDR3 does, and the rest of the CDR3 is filled in from the germline J gene. V and J are TRBV5-6 and TRBJ2-5; 7 nucleotides line up with TRBD1. V lost 0 bases to trimming and J lost 2 bases; unmatched junction nucleotides: 1. The CDR3 runs 14 residues. Germline values: CDR1 SGHDT, CDR2 YYEEEE. The CDR3 spells CASSLVTGQETQYF. CDR3 DNA (partial): TGTGCCAGCAGCTTGGTGACAGGGCAAGAGACC.

This clone was seen ten or more times. The CDR3 goes on 3 residues after the read ends, and that part is filled in from the germline J gene. This sequence joins TRBV5-1 and TRBJ2-3, with 8 nucleotides matching TRBD1. Germline V CDR1 and CDR2: SGHRS, YFSETQ. Trimming cost V 0 bases and J 2 bases; bases outside gene matches: 8. The CDR3 length is 17 residues. The sequenced part of the CDR3 DNA is TGCGCCAGCAGCTTGGCCGACAGGGGACCTATCACAGATACG. Amino acid sequence: CASSLADRGPITDT. The CDR3 in full is CASSLADRGPITDTQYF. The full variable domain, with the rest looked up from reference TRBV5-1 and TRBJ2-3, is KAGVTQTPRYLIKTRGQQVTLSCSPISGHRSVSWYQQTPGQGLQFLFEYFSETQRNKGNFPGRFSGRQFSNSRSEMNVSTLELGDSALYLCASSLADRGPITDTQYFGPGTRLTVL.

The CDR3 protein is CASSGGYGTDTQYF. CDR3 DNA, as far as it was read: TGTGCCAGCAGTGGAGGGTATGGCACAGATACC. The V and J genes are TRBV6-1 and TRBJ2-5; D possibly corresponds to TRBD2 (5 bases). The sequence runs out 3 residues before the end of the CDR3; the remainder is reconstructed from the germline J gene. From germline, CDR1 is MNHNS and CDR2 SASEGT. This CDR3 region has 14 residues.

This clone has ten or more counts. Read sequence stops 3 residues before the CDR3 end, and the germline J gene provides the missing end. The chain joins TRBV13 to TRBJ2-2, with 11 bases matching TRBD1. The V gene end was trimmed by 6 bases and the J gene end by 5 bases; junction bases not matched to a gene: 8. This CDR3 is 16 amino acids long. CDR1 and CDR2 (germline): PRHDT, FYEKMQ (reference sequence). CDR3 region: CASSHLDRGLTGELFF. CDR3 DNA, as far as it was read: TGTGCCAGCAGTCATCTGGACAGGGGGCTGACCGGGGAG.

This clone has at least ten counts. From the germline J gene comes the end of the CDR3, since the read stops 3 residues before it. The chain recombines TRBV10-1 with TRBJ2-5; unclear D gene. The CDR3 covers 13 residues. Germline V CDR1 and CDR2: WNHNN, SYGVQD (reference sequence). The V end was cut by 3 bases, the J end by 3 bases, with 8 bases between. The sequenced part of the CDR3 DNA is TGCGCCAGCAGTGAAGCTAGGAAAGAGACC. Translated: CASSEARKET. The CDR3 as a whole reads CASSEARKETQYF.

This clone was observed at least ten times. The CDR3 end falls 3 residues outside the read, so it is completed with the germline J gene. The chain employs TRBV19 and TRBJ2-2; unclear D gene. CDR3 length: 14 amino acids. V was cut by 6 bases and J by 0 bases, with 8 bases left in between. CDR1 is LNHDA, CDR2 SQIVND, per germline (reference sequence). This CDR3 reads CASRGSSNTGELFF. The CDR3 bases that were read are TGTGCCAGTAGGGGTAGCTCGAACACCGGGGAG.

This clone has a count of ten or more. The CDR3 end is not reached by the read, which stops 3 residues before it; the germline J gene fills it in. The J gene is TRBJ1-2, the V gene TRBV12-3 or TRBV12-4, with no clear D. The ends were cut back, 0 bases at V and 5 bases at J, with 7 bases in the middle. This CDR3 has 13 residues. The DNA read from the CDR3 is TGTGCCAGCAGTTTAGCGTACAGATATGGC. This translates into CASSLAYRYG. The full-length CDR3 reads as CASSLAYRYGYTF.

This clone was seen at least ten times. The read gets to within 3 residues of the CDR3 end, and the germline J gene fills in the rest. The chain employs TRBV20-1 and TRBJ2-5; possibly TRBD1 for D (7 bases). This CDR3 is built from 16 residues. Deletions cut 0 bases from V and 5 bases from J, with 19 bases between. Germline values: CDR1 DFQATT, CDR2 SNEGSKA (reference sequence). CDR3 DNA, as far as it was read: TGCAGTGCTAGAGATCTGGAGGGGGCTGGTAGGGAGACC. Its translation: CSARDLEGAGRET. The CDR3 as a whole reads CSARDLEGAGRETQYF.

This clone was seen at least ten times. Read sequence stops 3 residues before the CDR3 end, and the germline J gene provides the missing end. The rearrangement links TRBV14 to TRBJ2-7; 8 nucleotides line up with TRBD1. This CDR3 is built from 16 residues. Losses at the gene ends were 5 bases for V and 4 bases for J; bases not matched to a gene: 13. Germline values: CDR1 SGHDN, CDR2 FVKESK. The part of the CDR3 DNA that was read is TGTGCCAGCAGCTTCTACGGACAGGGACTGAATTACGAG. This codes for CASSFYGQGLNYE. The entire CDR3 sequence reads CASSFYGQGLNYEQYF. Looking up the rest from reference TRBV14 and TRBJ2-7 gives the full variable domain: EAGVTQFPSHSVIEKGQTVTLRCDPISGHDNLYWYRRVMGKEIKFLLHFVKESKQDESGMPNNRFLAERTGGTYSTLKVQPAELEDSGVYFCASSFYGQGLNYEQYFGPGTRLTVT.

This clone was observed many times. The read gets to within 3 residues of the CDR3 end, and the germline J gene fills in the rest. The genes are TRBV18 and TRBJ1-2; D remains unclear. Germline CDR1 KGHSH, CDR2 LQKENI. V gave up 5 bases and J gave up 2 bases, with 9 bases separating them. CDR3 size: 13 residues. The CDR3 loop is CASSAGGNYGYTF. CDR3 DNA, as far as it was read: TGTGCCAGCTCAGCCGGAGGGAACTATGGC.

This clone appeared a few times. The read ends 3 residues before the CDR3 terminus; that terminus is restored from the germline J gene. The chain links TRBV7-6 to TRBJ1-1; D remains ambiguous. Germline loops: CDR1 SGHVS, CDR2 FNYEAQ. The CDR3 totals 16 residues. The CDR3 DNA, read in part, is TGTGCCAGCAGCTTAACTTGGGCCCGCTCCTACAATGAG. Translation gives CASSLTWARSYNE. From start to end, the CDR3 is CASSLTWARSYNEAFF. Looking up the rest from reference TRBV7-6 and TRBJ1-1 gives the full variable domain: GAGVSQSPRYKVTKRGQDVALRCDPISGHVSLYWYRQALGQGPEFLTYFNYEAQQDKSGLPNDRFSAERPEGSISTLTIQRTEQRDSAMYRCASSLTWARSYNEAFFGQGTRLTVV.

This clone was counted ten times or more. The observed sequence ends 3 residues before the CDR3 terminus, with the missing tail filled in from the germline J gene. The genes are TRBV20-1 and TRBJ2-3; 8 positions match TRBD1. Germline lookup yields CDR1 DFQATT and CDR2 SNEGSKA (reference sequence). The CDR3 has 15 amino acids. The CDR3 loop is CSARDPGGARETQYF. The CDR3 bases that were read are TGCAGTGCTAGAGATCCAGGGGGCGCGAGGGAGACG.

This clone was detected ten times or more. The missing CDR3 end, 3 residues past where the read stops, is filled in from the germline J gene. The rearrangement links TRBV5-5 to TRBJ2-7; 7 bases are shared with TRBD2. This CDR3 contains 15 residues. Germline V gene sequence: CDR1 SGHKS, CDR2 YYEKEE (reference sequence). Trimming at V came to 0 bases and at J to 0 bases, leaving 3 bases not matched to a gene. This CDR3 reads CASSLVGGSSYEQYF. CDR3 DNA, as far as it was read: TGTGCCAGCAGCTTGGTGGGGGGGAGCTCCTACGAG.

This clone appeared many times. From the germline J gene comes the end of the CDR3, since the read stops 3 residues before it. This chain uses TRBV3-1 (or the pseudogene TRBV3-2) with TRBJ2-1; 9 bases match TRBD1. Per germline, CDR1 LGHDT and CDR2 YNNKEL (reference sequence). This CDR3 has 20 amino acids. V was pared by 0 bases and J by 0 bases, with 12 bases of the junction left unmatched. CDR3 DNA, as far as it was read: TGTGCCAGCAGCCAAGATCGACAGGACAGGGGTCAACTCTCCTACAATGAG. Translation gives CASSQDRQDRGQLSYNE. The whole CDR3 is CASSQDRQDRGQLSYNEQFF.

This clone was recorded at least ten times. The CDR3 here is CASSMGWGDEQYF. The sequenced part of the CDR3 DNA is TGTGCCAGTAGTATGGGATGGGGGGACGAG. The rearrangement links TRBV19 to TRBJ2-7; possible D gene TRBD2, 6 bases. The CDR3 end is not reached by the read, which stops 3 residues before it; the germline J gene fills it in. Germline V gives CDR1 LNHDA, CDR2 SQIVND (reference sequence). The germline V and J ends were trimmed by 3 bases and 5 bases, with 11 bases remaining between them. The CDR3 has 13 amino acids. Full variable domain (remainder filled in from reference TRBV19 and TRBJ2-7): DGGITQSPKYLFRKEGQNVTLSCEQNLNHDAMYWYRQDPGQGLRLIYYSQIVNDFQKGDIAEGYSVSREKKESFPLTVTSAQKNPTAFYLCASSMGWGDEQYFGPGTRLTVT.

This clone was seen at least ten times. The CDR3 end is not reached by the read, which stops 3 residues before it; the germline J gene fills it in. The chain employs TRBV7-3 and TRBJ2-3; 8 bases match TRBD2. CDR3 size: 15 residues. Unmatched junction bases numbered 5, after V lost 5 bases and J lost 1 base. The germline V gene has CDR1 SGHTA and CDR2 FQGTGA. Incomplete CDR3 DNA: TGTGCCAGCAGCAATCGGGGGGGAGGCACAGATACG. Translated, it gives CASSNRGGGTDT. The full CDR3 is CASSNRGGGTDTQYF.

As to this clone: A much larger clone differs by one base, so this may be a read error. The missing CDR3 end, 3 residues past where the read stops, is filled in from the germline J gene. This sample also contains other DNA sequences that code for the same CDR3. This chain links TRBV18 with TRBJ1-3; D is ambiguous. The CDR3 is 16 amino acids. CDR1 and CDR2 from the germline V gene are KGHSH and LQKENI. CDR3 bases read: TGTGCCAGCTCATCTACCCGGGTTCCGACTGGAAACACA. Translating gives CASSSTRVPTGNT. The full-length CDR3 reads as CASSSTRVPTGNTIYF.

Turning to this clone: The CDR3 extends 3 residues past the end of the read, so its final part is completed from the germline J gene. The V and J genes are TRBV7-2 and TRBJ1-2; 7 bases match TRBD1. V gave up 4 bases and J gave up 2 bases; unmatched junction bases: 7. This CDR3 contains 15 residues. Germline lookup yields CDR1 SGHTA and CDR2 FQGNSA. CDR3 DNA (partial): TGTGCCAGCAGCTCCCGGACAGGATGGAACTATGGC. Protein product: CASSSRTGWNYG. The whole CDR3 is CASSSRTGWNYGYTF.

This clone was counted at least ten times. Read sequence stops 3 residues before the CDR3 end, and the germline J gene provides the missing end. The chain combines TRBV20-1 with TRBJ2-1; the D gene is possibly TRBD1 (7 bases). Trimming took 1 base from V and 5 from J, leaving 12 bases between them. Germline loops: CDR1 DFQATT, CDR2 SNEGSKA (reference sequence). The CDR3 loop spans 14 amino acids. Here the CDR3 reads CSARGQGGNNEQFF. The sequenced CDR3 bases are TGCAGTGCTAGAGGTCAGGGGGGTAACAATGAG.

This clone appeared many times. The read ends 3 residues shy of where the CDR3 ends; the end is completed using the germline J gene. The chain has TRBV19 and TRBJ1-2; D perhaps matches TRBD1 (6 bases). This CDR3 is 16 amino acids long. Trimming removed 3 bases from V and 3 bases from J, with 17 bases in between. The germline CDR1 and CDR2 sequences are LNHDA and SQIVND (reference sequence). Here the CDR3 reads CASSIRTGGRYYGYTF. The sequenced CDR3 bases are TGTGCCAGTAGTATTAGGACCGGGGGGCGCTACTATGGC.

This clone was picked up many times. The read is 3 residues too short to cover the CDR3 end, so that end is filled in from the germline J gene. The chain couples TRBV5-4 to TRBJ2-1, with TRBD2 matching over 9 bases. Germline assignment: CDR1 SGHNT and CDR2 YYREEE (reference sequence). Losses at the gene ends were 0 bases for V and 7 bases for J; bases not matched to a gene: 8. The CDR3 has 16 amino acids. CDR3 DNA (partial): TGTGCCAGCAGCTTGGGCGGGAGGGCCGAAAATAATGAG. Translating gives CASSLGGRAENNE. The complete CDR3 protein is CASSLGGRAENNEQFF.

This clone was recorded many times. The read ends 3 residues early relative to the CDR3; the germline J gene fills the gap. The chain has TRBV5-1 and TRBJ1-1; a weak D match, TRBD1 (5 bases). V was pared by 4 bases and J by 2 bases, with 12 bases between. In germline, CDR1 is SGHRS, CDR2 YFSETQ. CDR3 length equals 14 residues. CDR3 in amino acids: CASSRGAANTEAFF. The part of the CDR3 DNA that was read is TGCGCCAGCAGCCGTGGGGCCGCTAACACTGAA. Complete variable domain (other parts from reference TRBV5-1 and TRBJ1-1): KAGVTQTPRYLIKTRGQQVTLSCSPISGHRSVSWYQQTPGQGLQFLFEYFSETQRNKGNFPGRFSGRQFSNSRSEMNVSTLELGDSALYLCASSRGAANTEAFFGQGTRLTVV.

This clone was seen ten or more times. The sequence runs out 3 residues before the end of the CDR3; the remainder is reconstructed from the germline J gene. The chain is built from TRBV30 and TRBJ1-4, with 11 positions matching TRBD1. Trimming took 0 bases from V and 7 from J; bases not matched to a gene: 4. The CDR3 runs 15 residues. Germline values: CDR1 GTSNPN, CDR2 SVGIG (reference sequence). CDR3 bases read: TGTGCCTGGAGTGTACTTGGACAGGGGGCTGAAAAA. Amino acid sequence: CAWSVLGQGAEK. The full CDR3 protein reads CAWSVLGQGAEKLFF.

This clone was picked up many times. From the germline J gene comes the end of the CDR3, since the read stops 3 residues before it. The chain employs TRBV7-9 and TRBJ2-5; 8 nucleotides align to TRBD1. The CDR3 is 15 amino acids. V gave up 5 bases and J gave up 6 bases; unmatched junction bases: 11. Germline CDR1 and CDR2: SEHNR and FQNEAQ (reference sequence). The part of the CDR3 DNA that was read is TGTGCCAGCAGCCAGAGGGCAGGGGGCTTTAAGACC. It encodes CASSQRAGGFKT. The full CDR3 reads CASSQRAGGFKTQYF.